This T cell receptor (beta chain) was sequenced in a study of early T cells in non-severe SARS-CoV-2 infection. Study in general: Sequencing input comprised bulk RNA from unsorted whole blood; chain pairing was not available.

The TCR library protocol attached unique molecular identifiers to the individual cDNA molecules. MiXCR, run by TCRdb on the 5' RACE reads, gives a single entry per CDR3 protein. The sample includes about 34,000 distinct CDR3 sequences, 5.5% to 7.5% seen only once; the top ten take approximately 7.5%. This clonotype was detected many times. No antigen is known for it. Study observations and caveats: Private and CD4 specificities were missed by VDJdb matching, which favored anti-spike CD8 responses.

CDR1 is LGHNA, CDR2 YNFKEQ, per germline. The CDR3 has 14 residues. V lost 1 base to trimming and J lost 6 bases, with 10 bases between them. The sample taken for sequencing was whole blood. The receptor comes from an adult who was a healthcare worker with PCR-confirmed SARS-CoV-2 infection or an uninfected control (not recorded which). V and J are TRBV4-2 and TRBJ1-5, with a weak D call TRBD1 (5 bases). CDR3 protein: CASSQVGQGQPQHF. In nucleotides, the CDR3 is TGTGCCAGCAGCCAAGTGGGGCAGGGTCAGCCCCAGCATTTT.